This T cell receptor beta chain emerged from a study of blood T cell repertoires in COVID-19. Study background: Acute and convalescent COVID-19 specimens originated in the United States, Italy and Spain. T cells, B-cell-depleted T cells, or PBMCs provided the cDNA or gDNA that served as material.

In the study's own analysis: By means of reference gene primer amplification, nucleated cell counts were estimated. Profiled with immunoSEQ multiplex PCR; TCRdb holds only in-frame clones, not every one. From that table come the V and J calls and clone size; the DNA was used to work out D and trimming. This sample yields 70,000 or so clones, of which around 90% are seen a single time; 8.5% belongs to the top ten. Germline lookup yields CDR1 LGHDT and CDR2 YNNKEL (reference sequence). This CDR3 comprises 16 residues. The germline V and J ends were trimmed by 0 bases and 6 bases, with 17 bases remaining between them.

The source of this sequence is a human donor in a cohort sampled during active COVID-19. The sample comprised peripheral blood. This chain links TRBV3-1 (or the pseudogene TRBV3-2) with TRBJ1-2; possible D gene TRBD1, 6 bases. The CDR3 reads CASSQDPGGARNGYTF. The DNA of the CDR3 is TGTGCCAGCAGCCAAGATCCGGGGGGCGCTAGGAATGGCTACACCTTC.